The rows below give T cell receptor beta chains drawn from one sample of a study of PD-1 blockade in classical Hodgkin lymphoma. Profiled with immunoSEQ multiplex PCR; TCRdb holds only in-frame clones, not every one. The sample lists around 20,000 clones, 75% to 85% seen once, with roughly a sixth in the top ten. This sample comprised peripheral blood mononuclear cells (PBMCs), obtained before the second cycle of nivolumab. Receptors originate from a human donor with classical Hodgkin lymphoma. CDR3s include the opening cysteine and the closing phenylalanine or tryptophan. The D gene is left open where the match is weak. The size of a clone is reported for some rows only, either as once, few or many, or as a class for expanded clones.

-,TRBJ2-1,TRBV10-3,-,CAISEDRLYNEQFF,TGTGCCATCAGTGAAGACAGGCTATACAATGAGCAGTTCTTC
TRBD1,TRBJ1-2,TRBV7-2,-,CASSPEGWTGYYTF,TGTGCCAGCAGCCCCGAGGGTTGGACAGGGTACTACACCTTC
-,TRBJ1-5,TRBV7-2,-,CASSLVTGSNQPQHF,TGTGCCAGCAGCTTGGTTACAGGGTCCAATCAGCCCCAGCATTTT
-,TRBJ1-3,TRBV4-3,-,CASSPLETGNTIYF,TGCGCCAGCAGCCCATTGGAAACTGGAAACACCATATATTTT
-,TRBJ1-1,TRBV6-5,-,CASSYRQGTEAFF,TGTGCCAGCAGTTACAGGCAGGGCACTGAAGCTTTCTTT
-,TRBJ2-1,TRBV9,once,CASSAGTYNEQFF,TGTGCCAGCAGCGCCGGGACTTACAATGAGCAGTTCTTC
TRBD1,TRBJ1-5,TRBV29-1,-,CSGRTGGEGQPQHF,TGCAGCGGCAGGACAGGGGGCGAAGGTCAGCCCCAGCATTTT
TRBD2,TRBJ2-7,TRBV9,-,CASSLTSGTYEQYF,TGTGCCAGCAGCTTGACTAGCGGGACCTACGAGCAGTACTTC
-,TRBJ1-3,TRBV13,-,CASSLLVHPDSGNTIYF,TGTGCCAGCAGCTTACTAGTACACCCGGACTCTGGAAACACCATATATTTT
-,TRBJ2-1,TRBV6-5,-,CASSPSGLNNEQFF,TGTGCCAGCAGCCCCTCGGGACTCAACAATGAGCAGTTCTTC
-,TRBJ2-2,TRBV19,-,CASGGRPLRTNTGELFF,TGTGCCAGTGGGGGACGGCCCCTTCGGACGAACACCGGGGAGCTGTTTTTT
-,TRBJ2-7,TRBV5-6,-,CASSLVGGTYEQYF,TGTGCCAGCAGCTTGGTTGGGGGTACCTACGAGCAGTACTTC
TRBD2,TRBJ2-7,TRBV11-2,medium-sized,CASSLDLHSGTISYEQYF,TGTGCCAGCAGCTTAGATCTTCACAGCGGGACGATCTCCTACGAGCAGTACTTC
TRBD1,TRBJ2-6,TRBV19,-,CASRGTGGTGANVLTF,TGTGCCAGTAGGGGGACAGGGGGCACTGGGGCCAACGTCCTGACTTTC
TRBD1,TRBJ2-1,TRBV4-3,-,CASSTGQGTAEQFF,TGCGCCAGCAGCACGGGACAGGGGACTGCTGAGCAGTTCTTC
TRBD1,TRBJ1-5,TRBV30,-,CAWSEGAGNQPQHF,TGTGCCTGGAGTGAGGGGGCTGGCAATCAGCCCCAGCATTTT
TRBD1,TRBJ2-7,TRBV19,-,CASSPGTAANEQYF,TGTGCCAGTAGCCCCGGGACAGCGGCCAACGAGCAGTACTTC
-,TRBJ1-2,TRBV7-3,-,CASSLGPAGNYGYTF,TGTGCCAGCAGCTTAGGACCTGCGGGAAACTATGGCTACACCTTC
-,TRBJ2-3,TRBV5-1,-,CASSLMAGRETDTQYF,TGCGCCAGCAGCTTGATGGCGGGGCGTGAGACAGATACGCAGTATTTT
TRBD2,TRBJ2-1,TRBV27,-,CASSFTLAGYNEQFF,TGTGCCAGCAGTTTTACCCTAGCGGGGTACAATGAGCAGTTCTTC
-,TRBJ2-2,TRBV11-2,-,CASSPGGPVTGELFF,TGTGCCAGCAGCCCCGGGGGGCCAGTCACCGGGGAGCTGTTTTTT
-,TRBJ2-7,TRBV5-1,-,CASSLGAFYEQYF,TGCGCCAGCAGCTTGGGGGCCTTCTACGAGCAGTACTTC
TRBD2,TRBJ2-1,TRBV5-4,-,CASSLVLAGGGNEQFF,TGTGCCAGCAGCTTGGTACTAGCGGGGGGAGGGAATGAGCAGTTCTTC
-,TRBJ1-3,TRBV7-2,once,CASSFSSSSGNTIYF,TGTGCCAGCAGCTTTAGCAGTTCCTCTGGAAACACCATATATTTT
TRBD2,TRBJ2-3,TRBV27,few,CASSHTPGLALNTQYF,TGTGCCAGCAGCCACACCCCGGGACTAGCTTTAAATACGCAGTATTTT
TRBD2,TRBJ2-7,TRBV19,-,CASSILAGGPYEQYF,TGTGCCAGTAGTATTCTCGCGGGGGGGCCCTACGAGCAGTACTTC
TRBD1,TRBJ1-2,TRBV19,-,CASSRGQGMDYGYTF,TGTGCCAGTAGTAGGGGACAGGGTATGGACTATGGCTACACCTTC
-,TRBJ2-2,TRBV9,-,CASSATNTGELFF,TGTGCCAGCAGCGCTACGAACACCGGGGAGCTGTTTTTT
-,TRBJ1-1,TRBV11-2,-,CASSLVWGAGEAFF,TGTGCCAGCAGCTTAGTTTGGGGGGCTGGTGAAGCTTTCTTT
-,TRBJ2-3,TRBV12-5,-,CASGLEAGTDTQYF,TGTGCTAGTGGTTTGGAAGCTGGCACAGATACGCAGTATTTT
TRBD1,TRBJ1-1,TRBV11-1,-,CASSLPQGGNTEAFF,TGTGCCAGCAGCTTACCCCAGGGGGGGAACACTGAAGCTTTCTTT
TRBD1,TRBJ1-2,TRBV10-3,-,CAISESVDRLWGGYTF,TGTGCCATCAGTGAGTCTGTGGACAGGCTATGGGGTGGCTACACCTTC
TRBD1,TRBJ2-6,TRBV19,-,CASSIDAGGLFPGANVLTF,TGTGCCAGTAGTATAGATGCAGGGGGCCTTTTCCCTGGGGCCAACGTCCTGACTTTC
-,TRBJ1-2,TRBV7-9,-,CASAAGQLGYTF,TGTGCCAGCGCCGCCGGGCAGCTTGGCTACACCTTC
-,TRBJ2-3,TRBV27,-,CASSLEQGRADTQYF,TGTGCCAGCAGTCTAGAACAGGGTAGGGCAGATACGCAGTATTTT
-,TRBJ2-2,TRBV4-3,-,CASSQGLLGGGTGELFF,TGCGCCAGCAGCCAGGGACTCCTTGGAGGGGGGACCGGGGAGCTGTTTTTT
-,TRBJ2-6,TRBV30,-,CAWRTGHSGANVLTF,TGTGCCTGGAGGACAGGCCACTCTGGGGCCAACGTCCTGACTTTC
TRBD2,TRBJ2-7,TRBV7-9,-,CASSASGRTYEQYF,TGTGCCAGCAGCGCTAGCGGGAGGACGTACGAGCAGTACTTC
TRBD1,TRBJ1-2,TRBV2,-,CASSLDRGLNYGYTF,TGTGCCAGCAGCCTCGACAGGGGCCTCAACTATGGCTACACCTTC
-,TRBJ2-2,TRBV7-9,-,CASAWVNTGELFF,TGTGCCAGTGCGTGGGTTAACACCGGGGAGCTGTTTTTT
-,TRBJ2-6,TRBV4-2,-,CASSLRVSYSGANVLTF,TGTGCCAGCAGCCTACGGGTCAGTTACTCTGGGGCCAACGTCCTGACTTTC
TRBD1,TRBJ2-7,TRBV27,-,CASSPGTGGAYEQYF,TGTGCCAGCAGTCCCGGGACAGGGGGTGCCTACGAGCAGTACTTC
-,TRBJ1-1,TRBV5-1,-,CASSLWAGQAFF,TGCGCCAGCAGCCTCTGGGCCGGGCAAGCTTTCTTT
-,TRBJ1-2,TRBV5-6,once,CASNPRRRGPGAGYGYTF,TGTGCCAGCAACCCAAGGCGACGAGGTCCGGGGGCTGGGTATGGCTACACCTTC
-,TRBJ2-5,TRBV4-1,-,CASSQVNGPGETQYF,TGCGCCAGCAGCCAAGTTAACGGACCGGGGGAGACCCAGTACTTC
TRBD1,TRBJ1-5,TRBV7-6,-,CASSLGTGHNQPQHF,TGTGCCAGCAGCTTAGGGACAGGGCACAATCAGCCCCAGCATTTT
-,TRBJ2-1,TRBV6-5,-,CASKTGTYNEQFF,TGTGCCAGCAAAACGGGAACCTACAATGAGCAGTTCTTC
-,TRBJ1-1,TRBV19,-,CASIPRGVTTEAFF,TGTGCCAGTATACCTCGGGGGGTCACCACTGAAGCTTTCTTT
TRBD2,TRBJ2-1,TRBV5-4,-,CASSLSGGGPNNEQFF,TGTGCCAGCAGCTTGTCCGGGGGGGGCCCCAACAATGAGCAGTTCTTC
-,TRBJ2-7,TRBV10-3,-,CAISPLGGGEQYF,TGTGCCATCAGTCCCTTAGGGGGGGGCGAGCAGTACTTC
-,TRBJ2-7,TRBV5-1,-,CASSPDGDYEQYF,TGCGCCAGCAGCCCTGATGGGGACTACGAGCAGTACTTC
-,TRBJ2-7,TRBV7-9,-,CASSLVLTGFSYEQYF,TGTGCCAGCAGCTTAGTTTTGACAGGATTTTCCTACGAGCAGTACTTC
-,TRBJ2-1,TRBV6-6,-,CASSYYRRTYNEQFF,TGTGCCAGCAGTTACTACCGTAGAACCTACAATGAGCAGTTCTTC
-,TRBJ1-2,TRBV25-1,few,CASSEFGTNYGYTF,TGTGCCAGCAGTGAATTTGGGACTAACTATGGCTACACCTTC